This TCR beta chain was recorded in a study of T cells in localized non-small cell lung cancer. Only in-frame clones appear in the TCRdb table, and some are missing; sequencing was by immunoSEQ multiplex PCR. This sample has about 78,000 clones, with just under 85% found just once. CDR3 size: 12 residues. V lost 2 bases to trimming and J lost 5 bases, with 6 bases between them. CDR1 SGHTA and CDR2 FQGNSA come from the germline V gene. The sequence came from a man aged 35-75 years with stage I lung adenocarcinoma. This chain joins TRBV7-2 and TRBJ2-5; D gene ambiguous. The specimen comprised peripheral blood, sampled before any cancer treatment. CDR3 nucleotides: TGTGCCAGCAGCTTAAGTAGGGAGACCCAGTACTTC. It translates to CASSLSRETQYF.